The T cell receptor (beta chain) under discussion was sequenced for a study of cytomegalovirus exposure and HLA in healthy donors. The germline V gene encodes CDR1 SEHNR and CDR2 FQNEAQ (reference sequence). This CDR3 comprises 14 residues. V dropped 7 bases and J dropped 4; count of bases not matched to a gene: 7. Primers included in the PCR were 60 Vbeta and 13 Jbeta primers. This table comes from immunoSEQ multiplex PCR, and its TCRdb copy is limited to in-frame clones, with some not included. Among 250,000 or so clones listed, around 85% were seen once. This clonotype was obtained from a human donor in good health. Sequences were obtained from PBMCs. This chain joins TRBV7-9 and TRBJ2-7, with TRBD2 matching over 10 bases. The CDR3 region is CASTRTSGEYEQYF. CDR3 in DNA: TGTGCCAGCACCCGGACTAGCGGTGAATACGAGCAGTACTTC.